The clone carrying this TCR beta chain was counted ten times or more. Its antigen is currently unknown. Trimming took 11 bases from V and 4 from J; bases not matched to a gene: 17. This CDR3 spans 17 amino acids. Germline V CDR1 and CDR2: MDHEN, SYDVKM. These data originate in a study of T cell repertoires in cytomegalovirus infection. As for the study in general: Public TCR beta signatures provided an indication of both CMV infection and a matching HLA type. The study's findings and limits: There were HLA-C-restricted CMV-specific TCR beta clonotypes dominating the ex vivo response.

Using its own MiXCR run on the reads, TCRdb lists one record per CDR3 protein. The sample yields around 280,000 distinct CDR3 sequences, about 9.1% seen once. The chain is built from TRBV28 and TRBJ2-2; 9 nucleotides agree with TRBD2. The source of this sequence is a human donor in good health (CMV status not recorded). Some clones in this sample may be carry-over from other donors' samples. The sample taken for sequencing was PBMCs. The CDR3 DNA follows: TGTGCCGGGTCGGGGCCAGCGGGGGGACCAGTCACCGGGGAGCTGTTTTTT. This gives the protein CAGSGPAGGPVTGELFF.